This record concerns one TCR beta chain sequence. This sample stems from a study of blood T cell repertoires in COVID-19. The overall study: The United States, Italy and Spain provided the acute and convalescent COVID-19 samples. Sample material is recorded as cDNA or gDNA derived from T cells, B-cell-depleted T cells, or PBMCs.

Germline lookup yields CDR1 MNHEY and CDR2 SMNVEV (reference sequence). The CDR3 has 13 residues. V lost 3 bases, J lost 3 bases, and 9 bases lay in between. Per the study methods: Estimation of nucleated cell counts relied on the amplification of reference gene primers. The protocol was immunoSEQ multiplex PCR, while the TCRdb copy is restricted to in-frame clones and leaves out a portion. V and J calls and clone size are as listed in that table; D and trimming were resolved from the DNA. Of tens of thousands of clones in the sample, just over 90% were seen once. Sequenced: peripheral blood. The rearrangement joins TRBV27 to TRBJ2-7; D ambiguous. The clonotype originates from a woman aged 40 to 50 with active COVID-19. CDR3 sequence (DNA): TGTGCCAGCAGTTTCAGTCCTAGCTACGAGCAGTACTTC. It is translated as CASSFSPSYEQYF.